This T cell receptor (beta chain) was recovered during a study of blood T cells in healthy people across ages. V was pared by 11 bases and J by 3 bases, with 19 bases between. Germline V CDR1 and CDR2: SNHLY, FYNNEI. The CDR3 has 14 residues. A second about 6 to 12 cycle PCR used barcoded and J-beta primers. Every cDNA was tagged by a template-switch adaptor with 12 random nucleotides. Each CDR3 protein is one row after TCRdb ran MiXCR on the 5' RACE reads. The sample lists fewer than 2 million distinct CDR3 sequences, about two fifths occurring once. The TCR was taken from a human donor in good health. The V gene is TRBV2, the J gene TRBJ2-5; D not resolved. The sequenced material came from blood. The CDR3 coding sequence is TGTGCCGGCCAAGGCCGGCAGGTGGAAGAGACCCAGTACTTC. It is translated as CAGQGRQVEETQYF.